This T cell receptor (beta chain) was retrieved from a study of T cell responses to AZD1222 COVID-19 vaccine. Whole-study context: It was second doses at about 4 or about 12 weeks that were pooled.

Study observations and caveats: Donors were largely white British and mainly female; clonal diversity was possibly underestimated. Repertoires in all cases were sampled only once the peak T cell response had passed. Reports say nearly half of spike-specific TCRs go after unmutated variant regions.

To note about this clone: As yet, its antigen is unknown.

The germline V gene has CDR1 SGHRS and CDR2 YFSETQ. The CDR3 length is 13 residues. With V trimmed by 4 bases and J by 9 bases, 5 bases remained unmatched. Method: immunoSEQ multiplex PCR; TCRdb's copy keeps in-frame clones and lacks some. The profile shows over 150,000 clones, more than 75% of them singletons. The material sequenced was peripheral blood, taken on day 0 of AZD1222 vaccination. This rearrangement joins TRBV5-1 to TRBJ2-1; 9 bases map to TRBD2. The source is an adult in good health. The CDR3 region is CASSRREGVEQFF. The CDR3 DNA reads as TGCGCCAGCAGCCGGCGGGAGGGGGTTGAGCAGTTCTTC.